What follows is one T cell receptor beta chain and its context. What it binds is unknown. The data were produced by immunoSEQ multiplex PCR, yet TCRdb's version contains in-frame clones alone and is incomplete. The repertoire holds more than 95,000 clones, with 90% to 95% as singletons. This entry belongs to a study of siplizumab effects on memory and regulatory T cells. Study-level results: Roughly 80-96% of proliferating CD4+ or CD8+ clones lacked an assignable naive or memory phenotype. Apparently key alloresponse contributors, naive T cells also seemed more diverse than memory cells.

J lost 5 bases, V lost 5 bases, and 9 bases had no gene match. The germline V gene encodes CDR1 SGHNT and CDR2 YENEEA. This CDR3 has 16 residues. This clonotype originated in a human donor in good health. The sample consisted of non-Treg CD4+ T cells sorted from blood. This chain links TRBV11-3 with TRBJ2-1; TRBD1 aligns across 10 bases. The CDR3 sequence is CASSPSGTGDHNEQFF. The DNA for the CDR3 is TGTGCCAGCAGCCCCTCCGGGACAGGGGACCACAATGAGCAGTTCTTC.